Presented here are 3 T cell receptor beta chains from one specimen sequenced in a study of technical replicates of blood from several donors. Profiling relied on immunoSEQ multiplex PCR, and the TCRdb table lists in-frame clones only, not all of them. Of about 50,000 clones listed, 95% to 97% are singletons. What was sequenced was T cells isolated from PBMCs. The receptors here all came from a human donor in good health.

This clone was seen just once. The chain joins TRBV7-8 to TRBJ1-1; TRBD1 aligns across 9 bases. CDR1 SGHVS and CDR2 FQNEAQ come from the germline V gene. The CDR3 consists of 14 residues. After removal of 5 bases from V and 5 bases from J, the junction contained 6 bases not matched to a gene. The CDR3 loop reads CASSQQGAGTEAFF. The CDR3 region has the DNA TGTGCCAGCAGCCAACAGGGGGCAGGTACTGAAGCTTTCTTT.

The chain recombines TRBV5-1 with TRBJ2-2; 8 nucleotides align to TRBD2. Per germline, CDR1 SGHRS and CDR2 YFSETQ. The CDR3 is 16 amino acids. V lost 0 bases to trimming and J lost 9 bases; unmatched junction nucleotides: 10. The CDR3 reads CASSLVREGQSRELFF. The DNA of the CDR3 is TGCGCCAGCAGCTTGGTCCGGGAGGGCCAATCGAGGGAGCTGTTTTTT.

This clone was picked up one time. V is TRBV11-3 and J is TRBJ2-6; the D gene is possibly TRBD2 (5 bases). The CDR3 length is 16 residues. Germline V gives CDR1 SGHNT, CDR2 YENEEA. Trimming removed 3 bases at V and 2 bases at J, with 11 bases between. The CDR3 loop is CASSFGDYTGANVLTF. CDR3 coding DNA: TGTGCCAGCAGCTTCGGCGACTATACTGGGGCCAACGTCCTGACTTTC.